A selection of T cell receptor beta chains follows, all from one sample in a study of a mutant IDH1 vaccine in newly diagnosed glioma. Measured with immunoSEQ multiplex PCR; TCRdb has only the in-frame clones, and not every one. The table shows tens of thousands of clones, with less than 90% occurring only once. These receptors' targets are unknown. The sequencing used PBMCs, collected from a glioma patient whose treatment included an IDH1 peptide vaccine. These receptors were taken from a man younger than 40 with glioma. Each CDR3 is given with its conserved first and last residue. Each record gives: clone size, D gene, V gene, J gene, CDR3 protein, CDR3 DNA. D genes are given only for firm matches. Size is omitted from some rows. Given values are once, few, many or a class for expanded clones.

NA	NA	TRBV11-2	TRBJ1-5	CASSAVNQPQHF	TGTGCCAGCAGCGCCGTGAATCAGCCCCAGCATTTT
NA	NA	TRBV11-2	TRBJ1-1	CASSSGLNTEAFF	TGTGCCAGCAGCTCTGGACTAAACACTGAAGCTTTCTTT
once	NA	TRBV5-5	TRBJ2-7	CASSPGAGKSYEQYF	TGTGCCAGCAGCCCCGGAGCAGGGAAGTCCTACGAGCAGTACTTC
NA	NA	TRBV14	TRBJ2-7	CASSHPGPYEQYF	TGTGCCAGCAGCCACCCAGGGCCCTACGAGCAGTACTTC
once	NA	TRBV7-9	TRBJ2-7	CASSLESYEQYF	TGTGCCAGCAGCTTAGAAAGTTACGAGCAGTACTTC
NA	TRBD1	TRBV5-1	TRBJ2-5	CASQARAVGQARETQYF	TGCGCCAGCCAAGCACGGGCGGTGGGACAGGCAAGGGAGACCCAGTACTTC
NA	NA	TRBV29-1	TRBJ1-4	CSVAGSPAEKLFF	TGCAGCGTTGCCGGGTCTCCGGCTGAAAAACTGTTTTTT
NA	NA	TRBV30	TRBJ2-1	CAWSVREYNEQFF	TGTGCCTGGAGTGTACGGGAGTACAATGAGCAGTTCTTC
NA	TRBD1	TRBV19	TRBJ1-2	CASSIWGQGYGYTF	TGTGCCAGTAGTATATGGGGACAGGGCTATGGCTACACCTTC
NA	NA	TRBV30	TRBJ1-1	CAWGRGNTEAFF	TGTGCCTGGGGGAGGGGGAACACTGAAGCTTTCTTT
NA	NA	TRBV29-1	TRBJ2-7	CSVERSGYEQYF	TGCAGCGTTGAAAGGTCGGGATACGAGCAGTACTTC
NA	NA	TRBV2	TRBJ1-4	CASSEKRENEKLFF	TGTGCCAGCAGTGAGAAACGGGAAAATGAAAAACTGTTTTTT
once	NA	TRBV5-1	TRBJ1-4	CASSIGMGGGLATNEKLFF	TGCGCCAGCAGCATTGGTATGGGGGGTGGCCTAGCAACTAATGAAAAACTGTTTTTT
NA	TRBD1	TRBV5-1	TRBJ1-1	CASTPGTGNTEAFF	TGCGCCAGCACCCCGGGGACAGGGAACACTGAAGCTTTCTTT
NA	TRBD1	TRBV6-1	TRBJ1-6	CATSEVGQGVSPLHF	TGTGCCACCTCCGAGGTGGGACAGGGGGTTTCACCCCTCCACTTT
NA	NA	TRBV19	TRBJ1-1	CASSIVGATEAFF	TGTGCCAGTAGTATTGTGGGGGCCACTGAAGCTTTCTTT
NA	NA	TRBV7-8	TRBJ1-1	CASSQGLEAFF	TGTGCCAGCAGCCAGGGCCTCGAAGCTTTCTTT
NA	TRBD1	TRBV7-9	TRBJ2-7	CASSLGGQGYREQYF	TGTGCCAGCAGCTTAGGCGGACAGGGATATCGCGAGCAGTACTTC
NA	TRBD2	TRBV7-6	TRBJ2-1	CASSSTGGVAYNEQFF	TGTGCCAGCAGCTCCACGGGAGGGGTCGCCTACAATGAGCAGTTCTTC
NA	TRBD1	TRBV5-1	TRBJ1-4	CASSLGQESGELFF	TGCGCCAGCAGCTTAGGACAGGAATCGGGAGAACTGTTTTTT
NA	NA	TRBV7-9	TRBJ2-7	CASSSAGSPLEQYF	TGTGCCAGCAGCTCTGCGGGCTCCCCCCTCGAGCAGTACTTC
NA	TRBD1	TRBV15	TRBJ2-5	CATSRPPSGTAKETQYF	TGTGCCACCAGCAGACCTCCGTCCGGGACAGCAAAAGAGACCCAGTACTTC
NA	NA	TRBV5-1	TRBJ1-1	CASSLAESGLAAFF	TGCGCCAGCAGCTTGGCCGAATCAGGGCTGGCAGCTTTCTTT
NA	TRBD1	TRBV30	TRBJ2-7	CAWSYLDRSSYEQYF	TGTGCCTGGAGTTACCTGGACAGGAGCTCCTACGAGCAGTACTTC
NA	TRBD1	TRBV10-3	TRBJ1-4	CAISRTGDATNEKLFF	TGTGCCATCAGCCGGACAGGAGATGCAACTAATGAAAAACTGTTTTTT
NA	NA	TRBV7-9	TRBJ1-2	CASSLGRNYGYTF	TGTGCCAGCAGCTTGGGCAGAAACTATGGCTACACCTTC
once	TRBD1	TRBV7-9	TRBJ2-5	CASSLVGQPQETQYF	TGTGCCAGCAGCTTAGTGGGACAGCCACAAGAGACCCAGTACTTC
NA	NA	TRBV5-5	TRBJ1-5	CASSPFYSNQPQHF	TGTGCCAGCAGCCCATTTTATAGCAATCAGCCCCAGCATTTT